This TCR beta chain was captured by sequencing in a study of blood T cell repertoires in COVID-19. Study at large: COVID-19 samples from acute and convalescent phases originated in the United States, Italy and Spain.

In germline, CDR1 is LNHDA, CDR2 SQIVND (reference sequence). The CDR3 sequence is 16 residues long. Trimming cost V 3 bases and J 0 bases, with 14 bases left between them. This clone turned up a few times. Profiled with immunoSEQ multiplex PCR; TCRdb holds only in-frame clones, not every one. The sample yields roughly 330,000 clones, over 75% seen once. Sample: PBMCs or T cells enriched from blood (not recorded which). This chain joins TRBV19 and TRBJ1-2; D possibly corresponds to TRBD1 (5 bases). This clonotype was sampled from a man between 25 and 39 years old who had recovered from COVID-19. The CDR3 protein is CASSITGTAPNYGYTF. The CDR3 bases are TGTGCCAGTAGTATTACCGGGACTGCACCTAACTATGGCTACACCTTC.